The T cell receptor beta chain under discussion was sequenced for a study of graft-versus-host responses after intestinal transplantation. About the research overall: Transplant recipients had multivisceral, liver-intestinal, or isolated intestinal grafts. Study-wide results and limits: Present in recipient marrow, GvH clones included some that appeared first in ileum or blood.

The protocol was immunoSEQ multiplex PCR, while the TCRdb copy is restricted to in-frame clones and leaves out a portion. The sample consists of fewer than 90,000 clones, about 95% of them appearing once. The CDR3 loop spans 13 amino acids. The germline V gene encodes CDR1 MGHRA and CDR2 YSYEKL. V was cut by 3 bases and J by 4 bases, with 9 bases left in between. Turning to this clone: Its antigen is not known.

This receptor was taken from a human donor who was the organ donor for an intestinal transplant. Sequenced material: unstimulated CD4+ T cells sorted from spleen or lymph node cells, taken before transplant. V usage is TRBV4-1 and J usage is TRBJ1-2; no clear D. This chain's CDR3 is CASSQVPSYGYTF. The CDR3 nucleotides are TGCGCCAGCAGCCAGGTCCCCAGCTATGGCTACACCTTC.